This T cell receptor beta chain was sequenced in a study of T cell responses to AZD1222 COVID-19 vaccine. V lost 0 bases and J 3 bases, leaving 9 bases between the germline ends. This CDR3 spans 13 amino acids. In germline, CDR1 is SQVTM, CDR2 ANQGSEA. Generated by immunoSEQ multiplex PCR, the TCRdb table keeps only in-frame clones and is missing some. The sample has about 140,000 clones; 93% are singletons. General observations from the study: A mostly white British donor set with more females was recruited, and clonal diversity was possibly underestimated. Nearly half of unique spike-specific TCRs reportedly avoided B.1.351 and B.1.1.7 mutated regions. Recipients of AZD1222 seropositive at baseline numbered only 6 or 7.

With regard to this clone: As yet, its antigen is unknown.

Source: peripheral blood, taken after recovery from COVID-19. The receptor's source is an adult who had recovered from COVID-19. This chain joins TRBV29-1 and TRBJ2-7; D is possibly TRBD1 or TRBD2 (5 bases each). The CDR3: CSVEDRDRYEQYF. The CDR3 region has the DNA TGCAGCGTTGAAGATCGGGACCGCTACGAGCAGTACTTC.